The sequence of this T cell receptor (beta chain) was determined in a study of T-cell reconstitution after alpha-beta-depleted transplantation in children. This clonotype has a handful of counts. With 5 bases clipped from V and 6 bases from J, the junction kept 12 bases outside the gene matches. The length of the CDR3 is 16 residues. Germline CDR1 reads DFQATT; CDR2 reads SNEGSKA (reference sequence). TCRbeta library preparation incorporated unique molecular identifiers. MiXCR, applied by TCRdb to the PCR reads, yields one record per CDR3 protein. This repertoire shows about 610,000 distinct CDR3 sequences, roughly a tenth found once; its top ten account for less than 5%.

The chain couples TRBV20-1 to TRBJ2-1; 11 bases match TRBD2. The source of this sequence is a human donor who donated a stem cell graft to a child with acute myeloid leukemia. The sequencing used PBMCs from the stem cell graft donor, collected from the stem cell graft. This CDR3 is CSAPELAGGRVNEQFF. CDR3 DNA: TGCAGTGCTCCCGAATTAGCGGGAGGGAGGGTCAATGAGCAGTTCTTC.